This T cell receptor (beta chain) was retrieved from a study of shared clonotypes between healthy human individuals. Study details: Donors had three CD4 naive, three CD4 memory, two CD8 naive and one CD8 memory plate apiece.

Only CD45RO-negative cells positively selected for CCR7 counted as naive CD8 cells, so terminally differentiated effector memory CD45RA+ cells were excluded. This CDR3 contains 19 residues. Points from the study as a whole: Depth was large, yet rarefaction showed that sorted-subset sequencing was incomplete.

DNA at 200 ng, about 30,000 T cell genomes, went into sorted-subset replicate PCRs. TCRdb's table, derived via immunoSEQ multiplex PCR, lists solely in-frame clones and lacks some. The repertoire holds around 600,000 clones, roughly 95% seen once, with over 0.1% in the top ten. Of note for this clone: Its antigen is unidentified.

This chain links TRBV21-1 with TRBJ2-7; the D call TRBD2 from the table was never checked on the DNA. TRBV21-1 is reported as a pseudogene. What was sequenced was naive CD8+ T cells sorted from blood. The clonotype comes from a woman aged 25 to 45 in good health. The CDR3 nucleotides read TGTGCCAGCAGCAAAAGTCAGCTAGCGGGAGGGCCTTCTTTCTACGAGCAGTACTTC. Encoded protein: CASSKSQLAGGPSFYEQYF.